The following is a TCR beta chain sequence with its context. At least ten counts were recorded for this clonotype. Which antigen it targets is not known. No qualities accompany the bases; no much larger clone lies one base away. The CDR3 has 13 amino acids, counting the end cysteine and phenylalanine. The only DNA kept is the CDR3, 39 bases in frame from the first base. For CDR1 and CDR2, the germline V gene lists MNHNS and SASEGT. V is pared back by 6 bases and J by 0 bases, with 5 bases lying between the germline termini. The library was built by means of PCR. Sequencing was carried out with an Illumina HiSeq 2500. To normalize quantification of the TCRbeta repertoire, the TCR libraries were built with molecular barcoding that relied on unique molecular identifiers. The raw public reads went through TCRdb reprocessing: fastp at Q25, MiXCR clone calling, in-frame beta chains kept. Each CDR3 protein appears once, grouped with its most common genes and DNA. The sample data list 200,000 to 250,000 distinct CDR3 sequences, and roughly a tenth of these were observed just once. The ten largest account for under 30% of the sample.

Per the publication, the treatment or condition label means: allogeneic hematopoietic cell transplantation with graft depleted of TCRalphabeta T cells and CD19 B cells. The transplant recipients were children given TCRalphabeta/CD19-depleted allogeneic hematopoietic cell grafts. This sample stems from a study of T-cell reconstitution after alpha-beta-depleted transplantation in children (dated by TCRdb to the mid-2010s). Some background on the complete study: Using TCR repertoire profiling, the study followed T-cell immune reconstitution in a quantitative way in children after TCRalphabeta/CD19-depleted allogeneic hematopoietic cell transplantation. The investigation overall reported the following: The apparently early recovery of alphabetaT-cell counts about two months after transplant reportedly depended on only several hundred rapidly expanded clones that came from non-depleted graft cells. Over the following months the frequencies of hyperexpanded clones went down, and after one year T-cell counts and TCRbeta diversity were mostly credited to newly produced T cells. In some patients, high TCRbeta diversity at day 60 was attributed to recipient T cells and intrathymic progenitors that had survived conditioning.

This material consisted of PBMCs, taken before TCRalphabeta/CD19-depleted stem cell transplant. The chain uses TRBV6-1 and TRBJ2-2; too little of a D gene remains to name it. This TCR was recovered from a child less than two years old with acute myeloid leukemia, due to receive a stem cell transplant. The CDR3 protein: CASSHPNTGELFF. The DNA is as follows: TGTGCCAGCAGCCATCCGAACACCGGGGAGCTGTTTTTT.